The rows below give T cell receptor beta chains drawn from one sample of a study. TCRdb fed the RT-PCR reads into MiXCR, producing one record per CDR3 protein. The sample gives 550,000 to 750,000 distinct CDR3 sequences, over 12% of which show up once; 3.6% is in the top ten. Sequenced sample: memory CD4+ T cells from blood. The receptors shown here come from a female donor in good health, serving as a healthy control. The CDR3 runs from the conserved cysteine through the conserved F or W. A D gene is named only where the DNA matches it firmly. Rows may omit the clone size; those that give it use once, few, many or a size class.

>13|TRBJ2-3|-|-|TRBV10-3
TGTGCCATCAGTGACACGGTGAGAGATACGCAGTATTTT
CAISDTVRDTQYF
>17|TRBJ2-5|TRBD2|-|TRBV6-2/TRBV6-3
TGTGCCAGCAGTTACTACCCGGGACTAGCGGGGAAAGAGACCCAGTACTTC
CASSYYPGLAGKETQYF
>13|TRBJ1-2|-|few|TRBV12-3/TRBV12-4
TGTGCCAGCAGTTTGCATGCTAACTATGGCTACACCTTC
CASSLHANYGYTF
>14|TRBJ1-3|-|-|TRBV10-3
TGTGCCATCAGTGAGTCATGGGACAGAAACACCATATATTTT
CAISESWDRNTIYF
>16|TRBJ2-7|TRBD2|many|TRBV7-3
TGTGCCAGCAGCTTAACGGTAGCGGGAGGTCCCGACGAGCAGTACTTC
CASSLTVAGGPDEQYF
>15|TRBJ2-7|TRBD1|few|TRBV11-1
TGTGCCAGCAGCTACGACAGGGGAGAAGGGGTCGAGCAGTACTTC
CASSYDRGEGVEQYF
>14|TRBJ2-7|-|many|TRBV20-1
TGCAGTGCTAGACCCGGGACGGGGACCTACGAGCAGTACTTC
CSARPGTGTYEQYF
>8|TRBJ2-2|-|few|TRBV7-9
TGTGCCACCGGGGAGCTGTTTTTT
CATGELFF
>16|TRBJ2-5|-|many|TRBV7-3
TGTGCCAGCAGCTTAGGGGGGGCTAGACCTCAAGAGACCCAGTACTTC
CASSLGGARPQETQYF
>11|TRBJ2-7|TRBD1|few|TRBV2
TGTGCCAGCATGAGAGGGGGCGCGGTTCACTTC
CASMRGGAVHF
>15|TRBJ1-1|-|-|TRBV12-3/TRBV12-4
TGTGCCAGCGGGACGGACAGATCGTTCAGGACTGAAGCTTTCTTT
CASGTDRSFRTEAFF
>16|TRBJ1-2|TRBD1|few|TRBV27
TGTGCCAGCAGTACATTAGGACAGGTTGACTCCTATGGCTACACCTTC
CASSTLGQVDSYGYTF
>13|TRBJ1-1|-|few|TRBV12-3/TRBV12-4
TGTGCCAGCAGCGCCGGACCCCGGACTGAAGCTTTCTTT
CASSAGPRTEAFF
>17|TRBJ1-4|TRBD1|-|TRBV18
TGTGCCAGCTCACCCTTCAGCCCAGGGGGATCGATAGAAAAACTGTTTTTT
CASSPFSPGGSIEKLFF
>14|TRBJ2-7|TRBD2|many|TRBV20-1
TGCAGTGCTAGACCGGGACTAGCGGGTCGGGTGGAGTACTTC
CSARPGLAGRVEYF
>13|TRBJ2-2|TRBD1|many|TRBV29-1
TGCAGCGCCGGGACAGGGAACACCGGGGAGCTGTTTTTT
CSAGTGNTGELFF
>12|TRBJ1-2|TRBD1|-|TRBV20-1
TGCAGTGGGACAGGGGGAGACTATGGCTACACCTTC
CSGTGGDYGYTF
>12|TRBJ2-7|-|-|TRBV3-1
TGTGCCAGCAGCCAAGGGGCTAATGAGCAGTACTTC
CASSQGANEQYF
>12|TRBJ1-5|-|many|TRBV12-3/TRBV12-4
TGTGCCAGCAGTTTGGTTGAACAGCCCCAGCATTTT
CASSLVEQPQHF
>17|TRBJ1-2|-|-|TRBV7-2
TGTGCCAGCAGCTTAGGTGTAGGGGACACATTTACTTTTGGCTACACCTTC
CASSLGVGDTFTFGYTF
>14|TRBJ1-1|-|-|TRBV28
TGTGCCAGCAGCCCGAGGTGGGGGAACACTGAAGCTTTCTTT
CASSPRWGNTEAFF
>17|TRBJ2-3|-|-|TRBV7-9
TGTGCCAGCAGCTTAGGATTGTCGTGCAGTTTCACAGATACGCAGTATTTT
CASSLGLSCSFTDTQYF
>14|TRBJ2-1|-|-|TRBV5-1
TGCGCCAGCAGCTTGGGTAGCAGCGGAAATGAGCAGTTCTTC
CASSLGSSGNEQFF
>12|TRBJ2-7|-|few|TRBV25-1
TGTGCCAGCAGTGAATTCTCCTACGAGCAGTACTTC
CASSEFSYEQYF
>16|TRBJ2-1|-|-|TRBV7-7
TGTGCCAGCAGCTTAGAGGCTAGCCGAAGATACAATGAGCAGTTCTTC
CASSLEASRRYNEQFF
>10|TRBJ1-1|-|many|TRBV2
TGTGCCAGCGGAGGAACTGAAGCTTTCTTT
CASGGTEAFF
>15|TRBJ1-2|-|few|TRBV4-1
TGCGCCAGCAGCCAAGATCATCAGGGGTGGAAGGGCTACACCTTC
CASSQDHQGWKGYTF
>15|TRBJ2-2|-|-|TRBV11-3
TGTGCCAGCAGCCCCAACCCACCGAACACCGGGGAGCTGTTTTTT
CASSPNPPNTGELFF
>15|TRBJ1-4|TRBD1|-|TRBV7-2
TGTGCCAGCAGCCCAACCGGGACAGGGGATGAAAAACTGTTTTTT
CASSPTGTGDEKLFF
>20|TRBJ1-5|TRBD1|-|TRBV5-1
TGCGCCAGCAGCTGGGCGAGAGGACAGGGGGCGCGGGGGAGCAATCAGCCCCAGCATTTT
CASSWARGQGARGSNQPQHF
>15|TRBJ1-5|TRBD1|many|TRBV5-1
TGCGCCAGCAGCTTGGCAGGGGGCGTGGGTCAGCCCCAGCATTTT
CASSLAGGVGQPQHF
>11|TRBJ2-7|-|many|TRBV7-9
TGTGCCAGCAGCTTTTACGACGAGCAGTACTTC
CASSFYDEQYF
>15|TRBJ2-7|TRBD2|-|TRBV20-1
TGCAGTGCTAGTTCCGCTAGCGGGACAACCTACGAGCAGTACTTC
CSASSASGTTYEQYF
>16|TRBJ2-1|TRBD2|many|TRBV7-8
TGTGCCAGCAGCGCCAGGAGGACTAGCACCTACAATGAGCAGTTCTTC
CASSARRTSTYNEQFF
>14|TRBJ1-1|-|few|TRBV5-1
TGCGCCAGCAGTCGGGGTATCCCGGACACTGAAGCTTTCTTT
CASSRGIPDTEAFF